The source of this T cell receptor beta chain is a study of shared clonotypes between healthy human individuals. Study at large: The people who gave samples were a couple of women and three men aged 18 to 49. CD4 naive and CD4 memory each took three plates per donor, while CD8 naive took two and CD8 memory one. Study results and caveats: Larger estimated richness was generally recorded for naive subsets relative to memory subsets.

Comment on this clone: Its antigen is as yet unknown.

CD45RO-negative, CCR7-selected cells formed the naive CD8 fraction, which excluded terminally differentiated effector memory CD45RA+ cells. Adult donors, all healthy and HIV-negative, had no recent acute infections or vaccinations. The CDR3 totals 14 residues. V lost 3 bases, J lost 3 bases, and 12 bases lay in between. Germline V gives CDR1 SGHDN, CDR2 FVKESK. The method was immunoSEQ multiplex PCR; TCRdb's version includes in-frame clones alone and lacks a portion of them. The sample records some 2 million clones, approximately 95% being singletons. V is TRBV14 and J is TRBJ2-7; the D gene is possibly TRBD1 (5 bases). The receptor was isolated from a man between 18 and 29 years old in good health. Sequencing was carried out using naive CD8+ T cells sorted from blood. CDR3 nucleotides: TGTGCCAGCAGCCACCCCGACAGAGACTACGAGCAGTACTTC. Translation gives CASSHPDRDYEQYF. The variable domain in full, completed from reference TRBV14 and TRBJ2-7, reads EAGVTQFPSHSVIEKGQTVTLRCDPISGHDNLYWYRRVMGKEIKFLLHFVKESKQDESGMPNNRFLAERTGGTYSTLKVQPAELEDSGVYFCASSHPDRDYEQYFGPGTRLTVT.